The 11 T cell receptor beta chains listed next were all sequenced from one sample in a study of long-term antiretroviral therapy in people with HIV. They ran version v3.0 of the immunoSEQ assay at survey level. Using immunoSEQ multiplex PCR, the repertoire was profiled, and TCRdb retains in-frame clones only, with some absent. The data show roughly 17,000 clones, more than 75% seen once. The source material was unsorted PBMCs, sampled 0.5 years after starting antiretroviral therapy. The receptor set was obtained from a middle-aged woman with HIV.

The V gene is TRBV7-2, the J gene TRBJ2-7, with TRBD2 matching over 7 bases. Trimming removed 5 bases from V and 0 bases from J; junction bases left unmatched: 7. The CDR3 has 15 residues. CDR1 is SGHTA, CDR2 FQGNSA, per germline. The CDR3 bases are TGTGCCAGCAGCCTCCGTGCGGGGGACTCCTACGAGCAGTACTTC. It specifies CASSLRAGDSYEQYF.

In this sample, this clone turned up once. The chain links TRBV6-5 to TRBJ2-5, with 8 bases matching TRBD1. This CDR3 has 16 amino acids. V trimming: 1 base; J trimming: 4 bases; junction bases outside the gene matches: 8. Germline V CDR1 and CDR2: MNHEY, SVGAGI. In nucleotides, the CDR3 is TGTGCCAGCAGTTACTTCCATGGACAGGGTGGAGAGACCCAGTACTTC. It specifies CASSYFHGQGGETQYF.

The V call is TRBV10-3, the J call TRBJ2-3, with D possibly matching TRBD2 (5 bases). Germline loops: CDR1 ENHRY, CDR2 SYGVKD. Trimming took 7 bases from V and 0 from J, leaving 14 bases between them. CDR3 length equals 15 residues. This chain's CDR3 is CAIKAASGSTDTQYF. The CDR3 region has the DNA TGTGCCATCAAAGCGGCTAGTGGGAGCACAGATACGCAGTATTTT.

This rearrangement joins TRBV7-9 to TRBJ1-1; D is possibly TRBD1 (5 bases). Germline values: CDR1 SEHNR, CDR2 FQNEAQ (reference sequence). V was pared by 3 bases and J by 0 bases, with 17 bases between. CDR3 size: 17 residues. CDR3 in DNA: TGTGCCAGCAGCTTCGTGACCCTGACAGAGTTGAACACTGAAGCTTTCTTT. Translation gives CASSFVTLTELNTEAFF. Full variable domain (missing parts from reference TRBV7-9 and TRBJ1-1): DTGVSQNPRHKITKRGQNVTFRCDPISEHNRLYWYRQTLGQGPEFLTYFQNEAQLEKSRLLSDRFSAERPKGSFSTLEIQRTEQGDSAMYLCASSFVTLTELNTEAFFGQGTRLTVV.

This clone ranks as large. The chain's CDR3 is CASSSAGTGDYEQYF. Here the CDR3 DNA reads TGTGCCAGCAGTTCCGCAGGGACGGGGGATTACGAGCAGTACTTC. The V and J genes are TRBV7-9 and TRBJ2-7; the D gene is possibly TRBD2 (6 bases). The CDR3 loop spans 15 amino acids. The V and J ends lost 6 bases and 4 bases respectively, with 19 bases between them. The germline V gene has CDR1 SEHNR and CDR2 FQNEAQ (reference sequence).

J is TRBJ1-3 and V is TRBV6-5; D is uncertain. V was pared by 5 bases and J by 2 bases, with 10 bases between. The germline V gene has CDR1 MNHEY and CDR2 SVGAGI. The CDR3 length is 14 residues. For the CDR3, the DNA is TGTGCCAGCAGTCTAAAGGGAACTGGAAACACCATATATTTT. It encodes CASSLKGTGNTIYF.

The chain couples TRBV6-5 to TRBJ2-7; 10 nucleotides align to TRBD1. The length of the CDR3 is 14 residues. Per germline, CDR1 MNHEY and CDR2 SVGAGI. Trimming removed 6 bases from V and 3 bases from J; junction bases left unmatched: 5. In DNA, the CDR3 is TGTGCCAGCAGGTCCGGGACAGGGGTCTACGAGCAGTACTTC. This sequence encodes CASRSGTGVYEQYF.

The chain uses TRBV6-1 and TRBJ2-7, with TRBD2 as a possible D gene (6 bases). The CDR3 totals 16 residues. The ends were cut back, 2 bases at V and 6 bases at J, with 20 bases in the middle. Germline V CDR1 and CDR2: MNHNS, SASEGT. The chain's CDR3 is CASSEQRRGPQGEQYF. CDR3 coding DNA: TGTGCCAGCAGTGAACAACGGCGGGGTCCCCAGGGCGAGCAGTACTTC.

The rearrangement links TRBV7-2 to TRBJ2-3; D uncertain. This CDR3 region has 12 residues. Deletions cut 8 bases from V and 0 bases from J, with 6 bases between. The V gene's germline CDR1 is SGHTA and CDR2 FQGNSA. The CDR3 DNA reads as TGTGCCAGCGGAACTAGCACAGATACGCAGTATTTT. Translated, it gives CASGTSTDTQYF.

The chain carries TRBV6-5 and TRBJ2-7, with TRBD2 matching over 10 bases. CDR1 and CDR2 (germline): MNHEY, SVGAGI. Trimming cost V 0 bases and J 9 bases; bases outside gene matches: 11. The CDR3 extends over 16 amino acids. CDR3 bases: TGTGCCAGCAGTTACTCTCTGTGGCTAGCGGGAGCCGTGCAGTACTTC. It yields the protein CASSYSLWLAGAVQYF.

Only a few counts were recorded for this clone. The chain joins TRBV4-1 to TRBJ1-5; D not resolved. Germline CDR1 is MGHRA and CDR2 is YSYEKL. This CDR3 contains 16 residues. Trimming removed 0 bases from V and 0 bases from J, with 9 bases in between. The CDR3 is CASSQEGINSNQPQHF. The CDR3, as DNA: TGCGCCAGCAGCCAAGAGGGGATAAATAGCAATCAGCCCCAGCATTTT.